These T cell receptor beta chains were read from a single sample in a study of blood T cell repertoires in COVID-19. Data came from immunoSEQ multiplex PCR; TCRdb stores just in-frame clones and leaves some out. Of 35,000 to 55,000 clones in the sample, around 90% are singletons; the top ten hold roughly 19%. Sequencing input: peripheral blood. These receptors were collected from a man aged 65 to 79 with active COVID-19. Both conserved end residues are part of each CDR3.

CDR3	V	J
CSVEQGHTDTQYF	TRBV29-1	TRBJ2-3
CASSPRTSGSAGETQYF	TRBV28	TRBJ2-5
CASSFPGGINYGYTF	TRBV7-2	TRBJ1-2
CASSLQDIDTQYF	TRBV4-2	TRBJ2-3
CASSDGTGGGETQYF	TRBV28	TRBJ2-5
CASSESADTQYF	TRBV10-1	TRBJ2-3
CSASLAGNSPLHF	TRBV20-1	TRBJ1-6
CASSLATGGGNTIYF	TRBV7-9	TRBJ1-3
CASSLAAWADKNSPLHF	TRBV5-1	TRBJ1-6
CASSPFSLYVREDTGYTF	TRBV4-3	TRBJ1-2
CATNQRGLGYQPQHF	TRBV15	TRBJ1-5
CASSQMRLAGNYEQYF	TRBV14	TRBJ2-7
CASSHPRLAGVSGELFF	TRBV14	TRBJ2-2
CASSLIGVGEQFF	TRBV7-3	TRBJ2-1
CASSWPGREGETQYF	TRBV5-6	TRBJ2-5
CATSREWGPPKGGNEQYF	TRBV15	TRBJ2-7
CASRYRRQGGHTQYF	TRBV11-1	TRBJ2-3
CASSAQPYNEQFF	TRBV9	TRBJ2-1
CASTQTGSYNEQFF	TRBV7-9	TRBJ2-1
CASSASSGNTEAFF	TRBV19	TRBJ1-1
CATGLFTDTQYF	TRBV2	TRBJ2-3
CASSTSGAGTGELFF	TRBV11-2	TRBJ2-2
CASSPRGLAGGSYEQYF	TRBV18	TRBJ2-7
CASSPDRGAEAFF	TRBV18	TRBJ1-1
CASSFSGRAVDTQYF	TRBV28	TRBJ2-3
CASSAHPGLAGGYEQYF	TRBV9	TRBJ2-7
CAISSGTQYF	TRBV6-4	TRBJ2-5